These T cell receptor beta chains were read from a single sample in a study of T-cell reconstitution after alpha-beta-depleted transplantation in children. TCRdb reprocessed the PCR reads with MiXCR, giving one entry per CDR3 protein. There are some 400,000 distinct CDR3 sequences in the sample; about a fifth occur only once, and less than 4.5% lies in the top ten. Sequencing was performed on PBMCs from the stem cell graft donor, taken from the stem cell graft. The source is a human donor who donated a stem cell graft to a child with acute myeloid leukemia. Each CDR3 is given with its conserved first and last residue. The D gene is left open where the match is weak. A clone size is listed for some rows: how often the clone was seen (once, few, many), or a class if it is expanded.

>TRBV28|.|few|TRBJ2-1
CASSPWKDSDNEQFF
TGTGCCAGCAGTCCGTGGAAGGACAGCGACAATGAGCAGTTCTTC
>TRBV24-1|.|.|TRBJ1-2
CATSAGRGANYGYTF
TGTGCCACCAGTGCTGGTCGGGGGGCTAACTATGGCTACACCTTC
>TRBV15|.|few|TRBJ1-4
CATSGEGGPVEKLFF
TGTGCCACCAGCGGTGAAGGGGGTCCGGTTGAAAAACTGTTTTTT
>TRBV28|.|.|TRBJ2-7
CASSFIGYSSYEQYF
TGTGCCAGCAGTTTTATTGGTTACAGCTCCTACGAGCAGTACTTC
>TRBV24-1|TRBD2|.|TRBJ2-1
CATSDFTSGREAEQFF
TGTGCCACCAGTGATTTTACTAGCGGGAGGGAGGCTGAGCAGTTCTTC
>TRBV27|.|.|TRBJ2-1
CASSYNPEFGEQFF
TGTGCCAGCAGTTACAACCCGGAGTTCGGTGAGCAGTTCTTC
>TRBV12-3/TRBV12-4|TRBD1|.|TRBJ2-1
CASSFKTGENEQFF
TGTGCCAGCAGTTTCAAGACAGGGGAGAATGAGCAGTTCTTC
>TRBV20-1|TRBD2|many|TRBJ2-1
CSASPLAGVGSYNEQFF
TGCAGTGCTAGTCCTTTAGCGGGAGTAGGCTCCTACAATGAGCAGTTCTTC
>TRBV28|TRBD2|.|TRBJ2-1
CASSLAGTIGSNEQFF
TGTGCCAGCAGTTTAGCCGGGACTATAGGTTCCAATGAGCAGTTCTTC
>TRBV28|.|.|TRBJ2-1
CASSLSRVDEQFF
TGTGCCAGCAGCCTAAGTAGGGTTGATGAGCAGTTCTTC
>TRBV3-1|TRBD2|.|TRBJ2-1
CTSSLGGGRASEYNEQFF
TGTACCAGCAGTTTAGGCGGCGGGAGGGCCTCTGAGTACAATGAGCAGTTCTTC
>TRBV20-1|TRBD2|many|TRBJ2-7
CSARGTSGRPTYYEQYF
TGCAGTGCTAGGGGGACTAGCGGGAGACCGACGTACTACGAGCAGTACTTC
>TRBV20-1|TRBD2|many|TRBJ2-1
CSARDKSGRFPYNEQFF
TGCAGTGCTAGAGATAAAAGCGGGAGGTTCCCCTACAATGAGCAGTTCTTC
>TRBV5-1|TRBD1|.|TRBJ1-1
CASRLTGGENTEAFF
TGCGCCAGCAGACTAACAGGGGGCGAGAACACTGAAGCTTTCTTT
>TRBV5-1|.|many|TRBJ2-7
CASSLGRQGGSYEQYF
TGCGCCAGCAGCTTGGGCAGGCAGGGGGGGTCCTACGAGCAGTACTTC
>TRBV12-3/TRBV12-4|TRBD1|.|TRBJ1-5
CASSLEPGGYQPQHF
TGTGCCAGCAGTTTAGAACCAGGGGGCTATCAGCCCCAGCATTTT